The rows below give T cell receptor beta chains drawn from one sample of a study of blood T cell repertoires in COVID-19. Using immunoSEQ multiplex PCR, the repertoire was profiled, and TCRdb retains in-frame clones only, with some absent. This sample has about 390,000 clones, with approximately 87% found just once. Sequenced input: PBMCs or T cells enriched from blood (not recorded which). Every receptor here comes from a woman in her forties or fifties who had recovered from COVID-19. The CDR3 runs from the conserved cysteine through the conserved F or W. A D gene is named only where the DNA matches it firmly. Size is omitted from some rows. Given values are once, few, many or a class for expanded clones.

NA	TRBV2	NA	TRBJ2-2	15	CASIGTGANTGELFF	TGTGCCAGCATCGGCACAGGAGCGAACACCGGGGAGCTGTTTTTT
NA	TRBV12-3/TRBV12-4	NA	TRBJ1-1	13	CASSFLMNTEAFF	TGTGCCAGCAGTTTTCTTATGAACACTGAAGCTTTCTTT
NA	TRBV27	NA	TRBJ2-1	14	CASSPSAGPDEQFF	TGTGCCAGCAGCCCCTCGGCGGGGCCCGATGAGCAGTTCTTC
TRBD2	TRBV2	NA	TRBJ2-2	13	CASTSEGTGELFF	TGTGCCAGTACTAGCGAGGGGACCGGGGAGCTGTTTTTT
NA	TRBV4-3	NA	TRBJ1-2	16	CPPTRHPGQSQNGYTF	TGCCCCCCCACCCGACACCCTGGACAGAGCCAGAATGGCTACACCTTC
TRBD1	TRBV6-5	few	TRBJ1-1	11	CAGQGGTEAFF	TGTGCCGGACAGGGCGGCACTGAAGCTTTCTTT
NA	TRBV6-6	NA	TRBJ2-1	16	CASSLIVGRTDNEQFF	TGTGCCAGCAGCCTCATAGTGGGACGGACAGACAATGAGCAGTTCTTC
TRBD1	TRBV18	NA	TRBJ2-7	17	CASSPLTGRQGRDEQYF	TGTGCCAGCTCTCCACTCACTGGAAGACAGGGTCGTGACGAGCAGTACTTC
NA	TRBV6-5	NA	TRBJ2-5	13	CASSLARQETQYF	TGTGCCAGCAGTCTGGCACGCCAAGAGACCCAGTACTTC
TRBD1	TRBV2	NA	TRBJ2-2	15	CASSDGQGYTGELFF	TGTGCCAGCAGTGACGGACAGGGCTACACCGGGGAGCTGTTTTTT
NA	TRBV28	NA	TRBJ2-3	13	CASSIRISDTQYF	TGTGCCAGCAGTATCAGAATTTCGGATACGCAGTATTTT
NA	TRBV19	NA	TRBJ1-6	15	CASTIASGRDSPLHF	TGTGCCAGTACAATTGCGTCGGGCAGGGATTCACCCCTCCACTTT
TRBD2	TRBV3-1/TRBV3-2	NA	TRBJ2-6	19	CASSQARGSGGSGANVLTF	TGTGCCAGCAGCCAAGCAAGAGGAAGCGGGGGGTCAGGGGCCAACGTCCTGACTTTC
NA	TRBV7-3	NA	TRBJ1-1	13	CASSDDSHTEAFF	TGTGCCAGCAGCGATGACAGCCACACTGAAGCTTTCTTT
NA	TRBV5-1	NA	TRBJ1-1	14	CASSPWESGTEAFF	TGCGCCAGCAGCCCGTGGGAGAGTGGCACTGAAGCTTTCTTT
NA	TRBV9	NA	TRBJ2-5	16	CASSISPTDRQETQYF	TGTGCCAGCAGCATATCACCGACAGATCGCCAAGAGACCCAGTACTTC
NA	TRBV5-4	NA	TRBJ1-3	14	CASSSRSSGNTIYF	TGTGCCAGCAGCTCGAGGTCCTCTGGAAACACCATATATTTT
TRBD1	TRBV3-1/TRBV3-2	once	TRBJ1-2	16	CASSQGRDRENYGYTF	TGTGCCAGCAGCCAGGGCCGGGACAGGGAAAACTATGGCTACACCTTC
NA	TRBV19	NA	TRBJ1-4	18	CASSIVFAAGPGDEKLFF	TGTGCCAGTAGTATAGTCTTCGCGGCAGGCCCGGGGGATGAAAAACTGTTTTTT
TRBD1	TRBV5-8	NA	TRBJ1-2	15	CASSLRWTGYVGYTF	TGTGCCAGCAGCTTGCGCTGGACAGGGTATGTTGGCTACACCTTC
NA	TRBV4-1	NA	TRBJ1-1	15	CASSQSTWAGDEAFF	TGCGCCAGCAGCCAGAGCACCTGGGCAGGGGATGAAGCTTTCTTT
TRBD1	TRBV7-2	NA	TRBJ1-3	14	CASSVGTGGNTIYF	TGTGCCAGCAGCGTCGGGACAGGGGGAAACACCATATATTTT
NA	TRBV7-2	few	TRBJ1-6	16	CASRTQGATYNSPLHF	TGTGCCAGCAGGACTCAGGGTGCAACATATAATTCACCCCTCCACTTT
NA	TRBV12-3/TRBV12-4	NA	TRBJ1-1	13	CASRPWANTEAFF	TGTGCCAGCAGGCCGTGGGCGAACACTGAAGCTTTCTTT
TRBD1	TRBV27	NA	TRBJ1-5	15	CASSLTGQGGQPQHF	TGTGCCAGCAGTTTAACAGGACAGGGCGGTCAGCCCCAGCATTTT
TRBD2	TRBV15	NA	TRBJ2-2	14	CATVSGGRTGELFF	TGTGCCACAGTGAGCGGGGGGCGAACCGGGGAGCTGTTTTTT
NA	TRBV15	NA	TRBJ2-7	15	CATRAGNLGSYEQYF	TGTGCCACCAGGGCAGGAAACTTGGGCTCCTACGAGCAGTACTTC
NA	TRBV11-2	NA	TRBJ2-7	11	CASSTDYGQYF	TGTGCCAGCAGCACCGACTACGGGCAGTACTTC
NA	TRBV29-1	NA	TRBJ1-1	15	CSALLSSLSGTEAFF	TGCAGCGCCCTCCTCTCTTCCCTATCCGGCACTGAAGCTTTCTTT
NA	TRBV18	NA	TRBJ1-2	13	CASSPGRLYGYTF	TGTGCCAGCTCACCTGGAAGACTCTATGGCTACACCTTC
NA	TRBV10-1	NA	TRBJ1-1	13	CASKYGRNTEAFF	TGCGCCAGCAAGTATGGGAGAAACACTGAAGCTTTCTTT
NA	TRBV5-1	NA	TRBJ2-3	15	CASSRGLPDLDTQYF	TGCGCCAGCAGCCGTGGACTACCCGATCTTGATACGCAGTATTTT
TRBD1	TRBV5-5	NA	TRBJ2-1	15	CASSLVTGGYNEQFF	TGTGCCAGCAGCTTGGTTACAGGGGGCTACAATGAGCAGTTCTTC
NA	TRBV6-1	NA	TRBJ1-2	14	CASSEEEGTLGYTF	TGTGCCAGCAGTGAAGAGGAGGGAACGCTTGGCTACACCTTC
NA	TRBV24-1	NA	TRBJ1-2	15	CATSDPGSGDYGYTF	TGTGCCACCAGTGATCCCGGAAGCGGGGACTATGGCTACACCTTC
NA	TRBV18	NA	TRBJ1-2	16	CASSPPEGQPLLGYTF	TGTGCCAGCTCACCACCGGAGGGGCAGCCCCTCCTGGGGTACACCTTC
NA	TRBV2	NA	TRBJ2-1	16	CASRGRPDNSYNEQFF	TGTGCCAGCAGGGGCCGCCCGGACAACTCCTACAATGAGCAGTTCTTC
NA	TRBV7-9	NA	TRBJ2-7	14	CASSSTTVTYEQYF	TGTGCCAGCAGCTCCACGACAGTTACCTACGAGCAGTACTTC
NA	TRBV9	NA	TRBJ1-1	14	CASSVGGSGAEAFF	TGTGCCAGCAGCGTAGGAGGCTCCGGGGCTGAAGCTTTCTTT
TRBD1	TRBV19	NA	TRBJ1-3	15	CASSGGQGAGNTIYF	TGTGCCAGTAGTGGTGGACAGGGGGCTGGAAACACCATATATTTT
NA	TRBV7-2	NA	TRBJ1-2	15	CASSLNRGGLDGYTF	TGTGCCAGCAGCTTAAACCGGGGAGGGCTCGATGGCTACACCTTC
NA	TRBV24-1	NA	TRBJ2-6	17	CATSGVTVVSGANVLTF	TGTGCCACCAGTGGGGTGACAGTTGTCTCTGGGGCCAACGTCCTGACTTTC
NA	TRBV28	NA	TRBJ2-1	11	CASSLSAGQFF	TGTGCCAGCAGTTTATCGGCAGGGCAGTTCTTC
NA	TRBV20-1	NA	TRBJ1-1	14	CSASTTAMNTEAFF	TGCAGTGCTAGTACTACCGCTATGAACACTGAAGCTTTCTTT
NA	TRBV18	few	TRBJ2-7	14	CASSSQGGGYEQYF	TGTGCCAGCTCATCACAGGGGGGGGGCTACGAGCAGTACTTC
NA	TRBV7-3	NA	TRBJ1-6	15	CASSLSGSLQSPLHF	TGTGCCAGCAGCCTATCAGGTTCCCTGCAGTCACCCCTCCACTTT
TRBD2	TRBV3-1/TRBV3-2	NA	TRBJ2-2	19	CASSQGIGGGQINTGELFF	TGTGCCAGCAGCCAAGGTATCGGCGGGGGTCAAATTAATACCGGGGAGCTGTTTTTT
TRBD1	TRBV7-6	NA	TRBJ1-4	16	CASSNLTGGLGEKLFF	TGTGCCAGCAGCAACCTGACAGGGGGCTTGGGTGAAAAACTGTTTTTT
TRBD1	TRBV2	NA	TRBJ1-2	13	CASNPGQDYGYTF	TGTGCCAGTAATCCGGGACAGGACTATGGCTACACCTTC
NA	TRBV28	NA	TRBJ1-1	12	CASSSPRSATFF	TGTGCCAGCAGTTCCCCAAGGAGCGCGACTTTCTTT
NA	TRBV6-2/TRBV6-3	NA	TRBJ1-1	16	CASSYSRNRANTEAFF	TGTGCCAGCAGTTACTCACGTAACAGGGCGAACACTGAAGCTTTCTTT
TRBD1	TRBV10-3	NA	TRBJ1-6	16	CAISADLGQIYSPLHF	TGTGCCATCAGCGCCGACTTGGGACAGATCTATTCACCCCTCCACTTT